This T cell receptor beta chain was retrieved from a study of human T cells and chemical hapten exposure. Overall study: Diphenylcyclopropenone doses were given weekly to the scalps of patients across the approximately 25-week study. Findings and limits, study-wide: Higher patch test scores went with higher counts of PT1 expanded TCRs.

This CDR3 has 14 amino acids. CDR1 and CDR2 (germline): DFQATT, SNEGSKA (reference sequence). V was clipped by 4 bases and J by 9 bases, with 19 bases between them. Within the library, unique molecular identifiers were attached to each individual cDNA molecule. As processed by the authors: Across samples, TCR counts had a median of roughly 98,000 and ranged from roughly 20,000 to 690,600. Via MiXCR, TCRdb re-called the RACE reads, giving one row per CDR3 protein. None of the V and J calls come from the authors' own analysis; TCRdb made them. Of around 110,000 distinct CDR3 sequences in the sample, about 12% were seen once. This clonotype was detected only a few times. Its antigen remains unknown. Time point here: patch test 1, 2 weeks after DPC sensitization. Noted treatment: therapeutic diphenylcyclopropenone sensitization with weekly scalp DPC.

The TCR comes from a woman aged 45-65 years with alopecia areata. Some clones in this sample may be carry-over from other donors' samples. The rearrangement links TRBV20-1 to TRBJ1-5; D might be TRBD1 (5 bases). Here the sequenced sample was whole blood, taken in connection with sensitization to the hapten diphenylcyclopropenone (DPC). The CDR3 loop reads CSAKEGQGTWPQHF. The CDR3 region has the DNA TGCAGTGCTAAGGAAGGGCAGGGAACTTGGCCCCAGCATTTT.